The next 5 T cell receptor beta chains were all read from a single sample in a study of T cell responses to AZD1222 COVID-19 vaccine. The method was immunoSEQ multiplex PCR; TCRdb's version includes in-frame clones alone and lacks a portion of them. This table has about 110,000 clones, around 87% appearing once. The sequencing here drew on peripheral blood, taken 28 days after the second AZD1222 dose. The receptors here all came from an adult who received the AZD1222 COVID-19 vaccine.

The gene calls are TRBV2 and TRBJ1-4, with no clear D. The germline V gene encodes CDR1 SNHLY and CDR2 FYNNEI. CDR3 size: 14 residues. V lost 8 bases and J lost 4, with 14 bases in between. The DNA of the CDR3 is TGTGCCAGCGATCGCGCCAGCCGTAATGAAAAACTGTTTTTT. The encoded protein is CASDRASRNEKLFF.

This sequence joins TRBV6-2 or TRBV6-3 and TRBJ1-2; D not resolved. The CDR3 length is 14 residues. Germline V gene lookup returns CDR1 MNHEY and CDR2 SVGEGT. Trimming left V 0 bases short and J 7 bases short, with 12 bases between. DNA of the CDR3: TGTGCCAGCAGTTACTCGTCGGAGACGGGTGGCTACACCTTC. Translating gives CASSYSSETGGYTF.

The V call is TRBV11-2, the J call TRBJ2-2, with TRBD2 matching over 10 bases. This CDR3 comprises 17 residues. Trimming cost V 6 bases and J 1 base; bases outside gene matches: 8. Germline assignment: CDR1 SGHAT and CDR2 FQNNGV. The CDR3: CASRVWGLAMNTGELFF. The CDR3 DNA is TGTGCCAGCAGGGTTTGGGGACTAGCGATGAACACCGGGGAGCTGTTTTTT.

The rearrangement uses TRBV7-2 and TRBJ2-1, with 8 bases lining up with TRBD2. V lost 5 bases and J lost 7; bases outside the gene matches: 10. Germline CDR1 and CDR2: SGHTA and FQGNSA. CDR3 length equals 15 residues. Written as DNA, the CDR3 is TGTGCCAGCAGCCGGGGGGGGATGGACGGGAATGAGCAGTTCTTC. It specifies CASSRGGMDGNEQFF.

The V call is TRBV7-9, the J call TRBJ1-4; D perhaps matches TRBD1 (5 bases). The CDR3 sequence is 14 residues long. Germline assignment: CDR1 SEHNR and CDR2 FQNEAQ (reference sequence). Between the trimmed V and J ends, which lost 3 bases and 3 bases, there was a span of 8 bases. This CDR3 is CASSFGGANEKLFF. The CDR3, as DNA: TGTGCCAGCAGCTTCGGGGGGGCTAATGAAAAACTGTTTTTT. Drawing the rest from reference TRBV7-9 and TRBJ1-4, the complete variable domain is DTGVSQNPRHKITKRGQNVTFRCDPISEHNRLYWYRQTLGQGPEFLTYFQNEAQLEKSRLLSDRFSAERPKGSFSTLEIQRTEQGDSAMYLCASSFGGANEKLFFGSGTQLSVL.